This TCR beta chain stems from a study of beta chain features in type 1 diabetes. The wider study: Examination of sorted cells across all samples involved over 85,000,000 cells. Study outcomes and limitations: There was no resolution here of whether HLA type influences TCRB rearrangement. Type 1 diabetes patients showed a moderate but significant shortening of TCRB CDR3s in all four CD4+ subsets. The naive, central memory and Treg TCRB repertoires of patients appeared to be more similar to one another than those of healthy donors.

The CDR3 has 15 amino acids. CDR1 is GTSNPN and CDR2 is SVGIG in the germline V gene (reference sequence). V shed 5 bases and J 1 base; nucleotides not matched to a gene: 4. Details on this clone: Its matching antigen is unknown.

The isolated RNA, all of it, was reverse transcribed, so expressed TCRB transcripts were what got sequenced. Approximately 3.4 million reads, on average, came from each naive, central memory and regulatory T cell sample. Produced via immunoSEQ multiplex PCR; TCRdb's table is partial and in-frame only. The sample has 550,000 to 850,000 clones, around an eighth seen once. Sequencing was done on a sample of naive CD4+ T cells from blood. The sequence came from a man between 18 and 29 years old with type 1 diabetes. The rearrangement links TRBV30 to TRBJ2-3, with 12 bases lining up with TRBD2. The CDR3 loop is CAWARLAGGTDTQYF. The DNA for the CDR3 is TGTGCCTGGGCGAGACTAGCGGGGGGCACAGATACGCAGTATTTT.